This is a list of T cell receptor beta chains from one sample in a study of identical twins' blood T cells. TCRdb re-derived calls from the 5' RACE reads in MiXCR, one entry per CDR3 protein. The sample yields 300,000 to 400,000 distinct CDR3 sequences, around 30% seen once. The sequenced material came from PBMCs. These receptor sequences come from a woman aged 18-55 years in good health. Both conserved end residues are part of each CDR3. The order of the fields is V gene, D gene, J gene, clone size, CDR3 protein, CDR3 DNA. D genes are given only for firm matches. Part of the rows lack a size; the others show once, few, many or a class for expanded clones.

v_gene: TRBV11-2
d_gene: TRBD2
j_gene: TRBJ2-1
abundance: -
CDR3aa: CASSPSLAWQFF
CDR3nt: TGTGCCAGCAGCCCTTCACTAGCGTGGCAGTTCTTC

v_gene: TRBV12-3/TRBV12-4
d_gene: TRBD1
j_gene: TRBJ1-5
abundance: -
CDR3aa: CASSLGGHTGDQPQHF
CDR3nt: TGTGCCAGCAGTCTAGGGGGCCATACAGGGGATCAGCCCCAGCATTTT

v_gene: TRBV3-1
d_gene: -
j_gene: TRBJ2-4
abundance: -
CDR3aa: CASSLTSIAKNIQYF
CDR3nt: TGTGCCAGCAGCTTAACTAGTATAGCCAAAAACATTCAGTACTTC

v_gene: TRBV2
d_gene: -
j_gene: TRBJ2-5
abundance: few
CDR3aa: CASSYSETQYF
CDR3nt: TGTGCCAGCAGCTATTCAGAGACCCAGTACTTC

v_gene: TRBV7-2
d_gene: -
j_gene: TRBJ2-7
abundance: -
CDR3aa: CASSFFADYYEQYF
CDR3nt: TGTGCCAGCAGCTTTTTCGCAGACTACTACGAGCAGTACTTC

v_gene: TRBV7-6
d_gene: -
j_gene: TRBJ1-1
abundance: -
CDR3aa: CASSLGGGTVNTEAFF
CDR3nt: TGTGCCAGCAGCTTAGGGGGGGGTACAGTGAACACTGAAGCTTTCTTT

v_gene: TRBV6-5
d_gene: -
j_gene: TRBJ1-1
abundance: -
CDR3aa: CTSNTGRLAGNTEAFF
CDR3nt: TGTACCAGCAATACGGGACGGCTTGCCGGGAACACTGAAGCTTTCTTT

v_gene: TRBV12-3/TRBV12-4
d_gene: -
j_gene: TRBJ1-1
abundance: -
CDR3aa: CASSPWTASEAFF
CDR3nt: TGTGCCAGCAGTCCCTGGACGGCGAGTGAAGCTTTCTTT

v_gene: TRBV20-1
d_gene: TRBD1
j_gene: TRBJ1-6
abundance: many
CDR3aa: CSARPTGANSPLHF
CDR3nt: TGCAGTGCTAGGCCCACAGGGGCGAATTCACCCCTCCACTTT

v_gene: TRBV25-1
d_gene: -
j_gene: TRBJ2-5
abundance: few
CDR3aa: CASSDYSTRAPETQYF
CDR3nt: TGTGCCAGCAGTGACTACAGCACCCGAGCCCCAGAGACCCAGTACTTC

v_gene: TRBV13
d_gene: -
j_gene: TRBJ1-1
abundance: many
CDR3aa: CASSLGGSDEAFF
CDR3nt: TGTGCCAGCAGCTTAGGTGGCAGCGATGAAGCTTTCTTT

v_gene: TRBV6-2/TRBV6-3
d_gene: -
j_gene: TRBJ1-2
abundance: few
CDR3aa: CASTLDGIPHGYTF
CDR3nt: TGTGCCAGCACTTTGGACGGAATCCCCCATGGCTACACCTTC

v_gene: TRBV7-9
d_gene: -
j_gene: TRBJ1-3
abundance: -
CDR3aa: CASTAMLSGNTIYF
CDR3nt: TGTGCCAGCACTGCAATGCTCTCAGGAAACACCATATATTTT

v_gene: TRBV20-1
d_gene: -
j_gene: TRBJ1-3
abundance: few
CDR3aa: CSARSADTIYF
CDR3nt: TGCAGTGCTAGATCGGCGGACACCATATATTTT

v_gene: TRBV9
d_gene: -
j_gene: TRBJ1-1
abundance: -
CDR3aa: CASSARPGDEAFF
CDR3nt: TGTGCCAGCAGCGCACGGCCTGGGGATGAAGCTTTCTTT

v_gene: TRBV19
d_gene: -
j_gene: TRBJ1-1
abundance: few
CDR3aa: CASQPMGGEWTEAFF
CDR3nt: TGTGCCAGCCAACCCATGGGCGGGGAGTGGACTGAAGCTTTCTTT

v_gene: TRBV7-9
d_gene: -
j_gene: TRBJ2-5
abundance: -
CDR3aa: CASNRIGFKEETQYF
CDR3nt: TGTGCCAGCAACAGGATTGGATTTAAGGAAGAGACCCAGTACTTC

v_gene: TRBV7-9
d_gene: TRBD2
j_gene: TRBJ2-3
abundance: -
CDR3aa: CASSLLEYSGVRKYF
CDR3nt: TGTGCCAGCAGCTTATTGGAATATAGCGGGGTTCGGAAGTATTTT

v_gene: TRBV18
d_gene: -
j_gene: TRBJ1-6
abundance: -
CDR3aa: CASSADAGSPLHF
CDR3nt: TGTGCCAGCTCCGCGGACGCGGGATCACCCCTCCACTTT

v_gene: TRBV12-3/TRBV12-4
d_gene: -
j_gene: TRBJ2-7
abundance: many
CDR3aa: CASRLTGTYEQYF
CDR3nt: TGTGCCAGCAGACTTACGGGCACCTACGAGCAGTACTTC

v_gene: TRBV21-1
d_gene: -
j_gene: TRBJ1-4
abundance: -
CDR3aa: CASSKKRPDPNEKLFF
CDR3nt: TGTGCCAGCAGCAAAAAAAGACCGGACCCTAATGAAAAACTGTTTTTT

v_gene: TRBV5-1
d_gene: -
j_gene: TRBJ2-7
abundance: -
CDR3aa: CASSLAQLYEQYF
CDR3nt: TGCGCCAGCAGCTTGGCACAGCTCTACGAGCAGTACTTC

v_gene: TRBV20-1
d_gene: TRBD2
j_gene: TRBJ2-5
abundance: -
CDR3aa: CSAFSGLAGRETQYF
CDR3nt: TGCAGTGCGTTTTCGGGGCTAGCGGGAAGAGAGACCCAGTACTTC

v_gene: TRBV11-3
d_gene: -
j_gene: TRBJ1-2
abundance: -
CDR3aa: CAGSLGPGDYGYTF
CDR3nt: TGTGCCGGCAGCTTAGGACCAGGGGACTATGGCTACACCTTC

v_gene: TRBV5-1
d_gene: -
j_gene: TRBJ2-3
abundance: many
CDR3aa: CASSSRTVDTQYF
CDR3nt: TGCGCCAGCAGCTCCCGGACAGTAGATACGCAGTATTTT